These 24 T cell receptor beta chains came from one sample sequenced in a study of blood T cell repertoires in COVID-19. Assay: immunoSEQ multiplex PCR; the TCRdb copy retains only in-frame clones and omits some. The data contain around 190,000 clones, roughly 90% of them singletons. Sequencing was done on a sample of peripheral blood. These receptor sequences come from a man over 45 with COVID-19, enrolled during active disease.

DNA for the CDR3: TGCGCCAGCTCACAGGGGATCGGCACTGAAGCTTTCTTT. It encodes CASSQGIGTEAFF. The J gene is TRBJ1-1, the V gene TRBV5-1; TRBD1 matches at 7 bases. The CDR3 contains 13 residues. Germline CDR1 reads SGHRS; CDR2 reads YFSETQ. V was pared by 7 bases and J by 4 bases, with 7 bases of the junction left unmatched.

The chain employs TRBV7-3 and TRBJ2-2, with 9 bases identical to TRBD2. CDR1 is SGHTA and CDR2 is FQGTGA in the germline V gene. J was trimmed by 2 bases and V by 5 bases; bases with no gene match: 6. The CDR3 is 16 residues long. The DNA for the CDR3 is TGTGCCAGCAGCAAGGAAGCGGGGGGAAACACCGGGGAGCTGTTTTTT. This encodes CASSKEAGGNTGELFF. The variable domain in full, completed from reference TRBV7-3 and TRBJ2-2, reads GAGVSQTPSNKVTEKGKYVELRCDPISGHTALYWYRQSLGQGPEFLIYFQGTGAADDSGLPNDRFFAVRPEGSVSTLKIQRTERGDSAVYLCASSKEAGGNTGELFFGEGSRLTVL.

The CDR3 loop is CASSPRDFSPSSPLHF. CDR3 in DNA: TGCGCCAGCAGTCCCCGGGACTTCTCCCCCTCATCACCCCTCCACTTT. The chain is built from TRBV5-1 and TRBJ1-6; a possible D gene is TRBD1 (5 bases). Trimming took 5 bases from V and 10 from J, leaving 22 bases between them. The germline V gene encodes CDR1 SGHRS and CDR2 YFSETQ. This CDR3 contains 16 residues. Supplemented by reference TRBV5-1 and TRBJ1-6, the full variable domain reads KAGVTQTPRYLIKTRGQQVTLSCSPISGHRSVSWYQQTPGQGLQFLFEYFSETQRNKGNFPGRFSGRQFSNSRSEMNVSTLELGDSALYLCASSPRDFSPSSPLHFGNGTRLTVT.

The chain links TRBV6-6 to TRBJ1-5, with TRBD1 as a possible D gene (5 bases). With 6 bases removed from V and 5 bases from J, the gap between germline ends came to 14 bases. The germline CDR1 and CDR2 sequences are MNHNY and SVGAGI (reference sequence). There are 14 residues in the CDR3. This CDR3 reads CASSSTGSYQPQHF. DNA for the CDR3: TGTGCCAGCAGCTCCACAGGATCCTATCAGCCCCAGCATTTT.

This clone came up once. The J gene is TRBJ1-3, the V gene TRBV15, with D uncertain. The germline gives CDR1 LNHNV, CDR2 YYDKDF (reference sequence). Trimming took off 0 bases at V and 0 bases at J, with 9 bases between the two ends. The CDR3 is made up of 16 amino acids. CDR3 DNA: TGTGCCACCAGCAGAGAGGGCCAGGACTCTGGAAACACCATATATTTT. It yields the protein CATSREGQDSGNTIYF. The full variable domain, its missing parts supplied by reference TRBV15 and TRBJ1-3, is DAMVIQNPRYQVTQFGKPVTLSCSQTLNHNVMYWYQQKSSQAPKLLFHYYDKDFNNEADTPDNFQSRRPNTSFCFLDIRSPGLGDTAMYLCATSREGQDSGNTIYFGEGSWLTVV.

This chain uses TRBV5-3 with TRBJ2-1; no clear D gene. TRBV5-3 is sorted into the ORF group, with uncertain function. Trimming pared 1 base from V and 0 bases from J, leaving 11 bases between. This CDR3 region has 16 residues. CDR3 residues: CARSLCFESSYNEQFF. The CDR3 DNA follows: TGTGCCAGAAGCTTGTGCTTTGAGAGCTCCTACAATGAGCAGTTCTTC.

The gene calls are TRBV7-2 and TRBJ2-1; maybe TRBD1 (7 bases). Germline V gene lookup returns CDR1 SGHTA and CDR2 FQGNSA. V was clipped by 1 base and J by 10 bases, with 17 bases between them. This CDR3 contains 15 residues. For the CDR3, the DNA is TGTGCCAGCAGCTTAGGGGCAGTTTCAGGGGGGGAGCAGTTCTTC. It encodes CASSLGAVSGGEQFF.

V is TRBV6-2 or TRBV6-3 and J is TRBJ2-1; TRBD2 is a possible D gene (5 bases). The germline V gene has CDR1 MNHEY and CDR2 SVGEGT. The CDR3 contains 13 residues. Trimming took off 4 bases at V and 9 bases at J, with 13 bases between the two ends. This CDR3 is CASSSPASFEQFF. The CDR3, as DNA: TGTGCCAGCAGTTCCCCGGCTAGCTTTGAGCAGTTCTTC.

The chain combines TRBV6-5 with TRBJ2-2; no reliable D call. Trimming stripped 7 bases from V and 8 bases from J, with 8 bases between. The germline V gene encodes CDR1 MNHEY and CDR2 SVGAGI. The CDR3 extends over 11 amino acids. The CDR3 DNA reads TGTGCCAGCACCAACGGGGGGGAGCTGTTTTTT. This translates into CASTNGGELFF.

This rearrangement joins TRBV9 to TRBJ2-7; 13 nucleotides align to TRBD2. The CDR3 is 16 amino acids. V was clipped by 4 bases and J by 4 bases; unmatched bases: 8. Germline CDR1 is SGDLS and CDR2 is YYNGEE. Here the CDR3 reads CASSPRGLAGQYEQYF. DNA of the CDR3: TGTGCCAGCAGCCCCCGGGGACTAGCGGGGCAATACGAGCAGTACTTC.

CDR3 loop: CASSLSGTGGAGGYTF. Here the CDR3 DNA reads TGTGCCAGCAGTTTATCCGGGACAGGGGGCGCGGGCGGCTACACCTTC. The chain joins TRBV27 to TRBJ1-2; 12 bases match TRBD1. Trimming cost V 0 bases and J 8 bases; bases outside gene matches: 7. This CDR3 is built from 16 residues. Germline loops: CDR1 MNHEY, CDR2 SMNVEV (reference sequence).

The genes are TRBV5-1 and TRBJ2-1, with TRBD2 matching 8 bases. V gave up 0 bases and J gave up 4 bases; unmatched junction bases: 6. The CDR3 has 16 amino acids. The germline CDR1 and CDR2 sequences are SGHRS and YFSETQ. This CDR3 reads CASSLDRGLGYNEQFF. The CDR3 DNA is TGCGCCAGCAGCTTGGATAGGGGACTAGGGTACAATGAGCAGTTCTTC.

The CDR3 loop reads CSAKRLLGETQYF. CDR3 nucleotides: TGCAGCGCTAAGCGGTTACTGGGAGAGACCCAGTACTTC. V gene TRBV29-1 combines with J gene TRBJ2-5, with D possibly TRBD2 on 5 matching bases. Germline CDR1 reads SQVTM; CDR2 reads ANQGSEA. Trimming cost V 7 bases and J 4 bases, with 16 bases left between them. The length of the CDR3 is 13 residues.

J is TRBJ1-3 and V is TRBV18; D might be TRBD1 (5 bases). Germline CDR1 KGHSH, CDR2 LQKENI. Trimming took off 4 bases at V and 0 bases at J, with 16 bases between the two ends. This CDR3 is built from 17 residues. CDR3 residues: CASSLGWAGPSGNTIYF. DNA of the CDR3: TGTGCCAGCTCACTGGGATGGGCAGGGCCCTCTGGAAACACCATATATTTT.

The V gene is TRBV5-1, the J gene TRBJ1-6; no clear D gene. V was cut by 4 bases and J by 8 bases, with 13 bases left in between. The V gene's germline CDR1 is SGHRS and CDR2 YFSETQ. The CDR3 is made up of 14 amino acids. The CDR3 DNA is TGCGCCAGCAGCAGGACGGCGGAGGATTCACCCCTCCACTTT. Residues: CASSRTAEDSPLHF.

V and J are TRBV10-3 and TRBJ2-7, with D perhaps TRBD1 (8 bases). With 6 bases removed from V and 2 bases from J, the gap between germline ends came to 14 bases. The V gene's germline CDR1 is ENHRY and CDR2 SYGVKD. This CDR3 has 14 amino acids. CDR3 sequence: CAISGGTGTYEQYF. In DNA form, the CDR3 reads TGTGCCATCAGCGGGGGGACAGGAACCTACGAGCAGTACTTC.

The chain combines TRBV19 with TRBJ2-7; 8 nucleotides match TRBD2. The germline CDR1 and CDR2 sequences are LNHDA and SQIVND (reference sequence). V was pared by 2 bases and J by 0 bases, with 0 bases of the junction left unmatched. The CDR3 consists of 14 residues. The CDR3 DNA is TGTGCCAGTAGTATAAGCGGGAGCTCCTACGAGCAGTACTTC. It translates to CASSISGSSYEQYF.

The genes are TRBV7-9 and TRBJ2-7; no firm D call. In germline, CDR1 is SEHNR, CDR2 FQNEAQ (reference sequence). There are 15 residues in the CDR3. Deletions cut 1 base from V and 0 bases from J, with 10 bases between. The CDR3 protein is CASSLEASSSYEQYF. The CDR3 DNA is TGTGCCAGCAGCTTAGAAGCCTCTAGCTCCTACGAGCAGTACTTC.

The genes are TRBV7-9 and TRBJ2-3; no reliable D call. The CDR3 extends over 13 amino acids. CDR1 and CDR2 from the germline V gene are SEHNR and FQNEAQ (reference sequence). With 4 bases removed from V and 2 bases from J, the gap between germline ends came to 7 bases. As DNA, the CDR3 is TGTGCCAGCAGCTACATAACCACAGATACGCAGTATTTT. The encoded protein is CASSYITTDTQYF.

V and J are TRBV30 and TRBJ1-1; D uncertain. CDR3 size: 13 residues. Trimming removed 4 bases from V and 1 base from J, with 10 bases in between. From germline, CDR1 is GTSNPN and CDR2 SVGIG (reference sequence). The CDR3 spells CAWTRGPNTEAFF. The CDR3 bases are TGTGCCTGGACACGAGGGCCGAACACTGAAGCTTTCTTT.

The J gene is TRBJ1-2, the V gene TRBV27; D is unresolved. This CDR3 is 12 amino acids long. Per germline, CDR1 MNHEY and CDR2 SMNVEV (reference sequence). Deletions cut 4 bases from V and 6 bases from J, with 9 bases between. The CDR3 nucleotides read TGTGCCAGCAGTTCATATCGGGATGGCTACACCTTC. Protein: CASSSYRDGYTF.

This clone showed up just once. V and J are TRBV5-1 and TRBJ2-7; 9 bases align to TRBD2. V was pared by 0 bases and J by 3 bases, with 4 bases of the junction left unmatched. Germline assignment: CDR1 SGHRS and CDR2 YFSETQ. The CDR3 length is 15 residues. Here the CDR3 DNA reads TGCGCCAGCAGCTTGGTTGTTAGCGGGGGCTACGAGCAGTACTTC. It encodes CASSLVVSGGYEQYF.

The V gene is TRBV19, the J gene TRBJ2-3; 7 nucleotides align to TRBD2. CDR3 size: 16 residues. Germline loops: CDR1 LNHDA, CDR2 SQIVND (reference sequence). Trimming removed 3 bases from V and 2 bases from J; junction bases left unmatched: 8. The CDR3, as DNA: TGTGCCAGTAGTATCTCTGGCGGGGGAAACACAGATACGCAGTATTTT. Encoded protein: CASSISGGGNTDTQYF.

The rearrangement joins TRBV2 to TRBJ2-2, with 9 bases fitting TRBD1. J gave up 6 bases and V 11 bases, and 10 bases lay outside the gene matches. The CDR3 covers 14 residues. Germline CDR1 and CDR2: SNHLY and FYNNEI. The CDR3 DNA follows: TGTGCCGGAACAGGGGGCTATGGGGCCGGGGAGCTGTTTTTT. Its protein is CAGTGGYGAGELFF.